These 2 T cell receptor beta chains share one sample of origin, sequenced in a study of Graves' ophthalmopathy and Graves' hyperthyroidism. Amplification of TCR beta CDR3 regions used RNA transcripts. HTBI primers served in a first-round RT-PCR, which a second-round multiplex PCR followed. Each CDR3 protein gets one entry after TCRdb re-called the multiplex PCR reads with MiXCR. The sample includes more than 45,000 distinct CDR3 sequences, under 55% of them seen just once. Source material: peripheral blood. Receptor source: an adult man with Graves' ophthalmopathy.

This clonotype was observed many times. V is TRBV5-5 and J is TRBJ2-2, with 9 bases lining up with TRBD1. Germline V CDR1 and CDR2: SGHKS, YYEKEE (reference sequence). This CDR3 spans 17 amino acids. Trimming removed 4 bases from V and 8 bases from J; junction bases left unmatched: 15. CDR3 protein: CASSPGPGQGGRGELFF. In DNA, the CDR3 is TGTGCCAGCAGCCCTGGACCGGGACAGGGCGGTAGGGGGGAGCTGTTTTTT.

The V and J genes are TRBV7-6 and TRBJ1-5; tentatively, D is TRBD1 (6 bases). The germline V gene encodes CDR1 SGHVS and CDR2 FNYEAQ. This CDR3 contains 17 residues. V shed 1 base and J shed 7 bases, with 20 bases lying between them. CDR3 nucleotide sequence: TGTGCCAGCAGCTTAGGGGCAGGGGCCAGCGGGGGGCAGCCCCAGCATTTT. Translating it yields CASSLGAGASGGQPQHF.